This T cell receptor beta chain is drawn from a study of CD4 T cells in relation to SARS-CoV-2 and coronaviruses. Overall study: After nine to eleven days of antigen culture, PBMC TCR beta CDR3s were sequenced.

Study-wide results and caveats: This crossreactivity analysis covered spike protein alone, no other viral proteins. Pre-pandemic and post-infection samples never came from the same donor.

This clone has only a few counts. Its specificity is not known. The table came from immunoSEQ multiplex PCR; TCRdb's copy has only in-frame clones and leaves some out. This table has 21,000 or so clones, approximately 82% appearing once. Before the COVID-19 pandemic, during about 2011-2019, CD4+ T cells were taken from unexposed donors. Isolation of CD4+ T cells took place after approximately 10 days in culture. Testing used SARS-CoV-2 S/N and four cold-coronavirus spikes on unexposed-donor CD4+ T cells, cells permitting. The CDR3 totals 14 residues. The V end was cut by 3 bases, the J end by 5 bases, with 12 bases between. Germline CDR1 SGHDT, CDR2 YYEEEE.

V and J are TRBV5-6 and TRBJ1-5, with a tentative D call TRBD1 (6 bases). What was sequenced was CD4+ T cells from PBMCs, cultured in vitro. The TCR comes from a human donor in good health. CDR3 sequence reads: CASSSQGMDQPQHF. In nucleotides, the CDR3 is TGTGCCAGCAGCTCACAGGGTATGGATCAGCCCCAGCATTTT.